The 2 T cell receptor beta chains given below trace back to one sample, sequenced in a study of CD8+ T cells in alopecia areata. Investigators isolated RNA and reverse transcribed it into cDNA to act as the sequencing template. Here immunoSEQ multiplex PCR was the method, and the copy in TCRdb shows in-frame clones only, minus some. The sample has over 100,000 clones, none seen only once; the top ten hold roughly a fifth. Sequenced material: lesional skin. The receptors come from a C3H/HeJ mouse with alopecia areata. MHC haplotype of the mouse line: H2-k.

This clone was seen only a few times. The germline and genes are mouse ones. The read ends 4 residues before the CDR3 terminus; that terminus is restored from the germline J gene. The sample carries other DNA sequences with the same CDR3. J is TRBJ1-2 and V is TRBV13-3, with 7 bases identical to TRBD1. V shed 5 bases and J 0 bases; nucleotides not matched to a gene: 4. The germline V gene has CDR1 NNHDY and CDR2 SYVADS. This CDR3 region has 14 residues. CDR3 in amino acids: CASRRTGSNSDYTF. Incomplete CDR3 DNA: TGTGCCAGCAGGAGGACAGGATCAAACTCC.

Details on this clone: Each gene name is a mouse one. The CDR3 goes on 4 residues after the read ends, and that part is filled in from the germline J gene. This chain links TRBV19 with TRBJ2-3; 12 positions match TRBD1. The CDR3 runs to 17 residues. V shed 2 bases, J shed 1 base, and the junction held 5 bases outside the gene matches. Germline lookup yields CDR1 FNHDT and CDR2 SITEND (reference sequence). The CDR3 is CASSMGQGAKGAETLYF. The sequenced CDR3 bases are TGTGCCAGCAGTATGGGACAGGGGGCGAAGGGTGCAGAA.